These 18 T cell receptor beta chains were all obtained from the same sample, sequenced in a study of CD8 T cells in ankylosing spondylitis. Study observations and caveats: Blood from ankylosing spondylitis patients appeared to carry a characteristic roughly eight-variant TCR beta motif.

A single record per CDR3 protein comes from TCRdb applying MiXCR to the 5' RACE reads. This table holds roughly 450,000 distinct CDR3 sequences, 25% to 30% found once. The antigens these receptors bind are not known. What was sequenced was blood, either unsorted or a sorted T cell fraction (not recorded which). These receptors were obtained from a male donor with ankylosing spondylitis.

The genes are TRBV18 and TRBJ2-3; possibly TRBD2 for D (5 bases). CDR3 length equals 13 residues. Trimming shortened V by 1 base and J by 4 bases, and 6 bases separated the two germline ends. Germline loops: CDR1 KGHSH, CDR2 LQKENI. This chain's CDR3 is CASSPQGADTQYF. DNA of the CDR3: TGTGCCAGCTCACCACAGGGAGCAGATACGCAGTATTTT.

A few counts support this clonotype. The rearrangement uses TRBV12-3 or TRBV12-4 and TRBJ2-7, with D tentatively TRBD1 or TRBD2 (5 bases each). This CDR3 comprises 13 residues. Between the trimmed V and J ends, which lost 7 bases and 5 bases, there was a span of 15 bases. CDR3 sequence: CASNYLGENEQYF. The DNA of the CDR3 is TGTGCCAGCAACTATCTGGGGGAAAACGAGCAGTACTTC.

The CDR3 sequence is CSAAYGSRSYNEQFF. The DNA of the CDR3 is TGCAGTGCTGCCTACGGGAGCCGCTCCTACAATGAGCAGTTCTTC. The chain carries TRBV20-1 and TRBJ2-1; perhaps TRBD2 as D (6 bases). The CDR3 has 15 amino acids. V dropped 5 bases and J dropped 0 bases, with 14 bases sitting between them. Germline V lookup: CDR1 DFQATT, CDR2 SNEGSKA (reference sequence).

This clonotype was seen a single time. The rearrangement joins TRBV5-1 to TRBJ2-5, with 8 positions matching TRBD1. The CDR3 is made up of 15 amino acids. Per the germline V gene, CDR1 is SGHRS and CDR2 is YFSETQ. Trimming took 1 base from V and 3 from J; bases not matched to a gene: 5. The CDR3 spells CASSLQDREEETQYF. As DNA, the CDR3 is TGCGCCAGCAGCTTGCAGGACAGGGAAGAAGAGACCCAGTACTTC.

The chain recombines TRBV5-1 with TRBJ1-2; maybe TRBD1 (5 bases). Looked up from germline, CDR1 is SGHRS and CDR2 is YFSETQ. Trimming shortened V by 0 bases and J by 3 bases, and 12 bases separated the two germline ends. The CDR3 is made up of 15 amino acids. CDR3 bases: TGCGCCAGCAGCTTGGACAGGCCCAGGGACTATGGCTACACCTTC. This codes for CASSLDRPRDYGYTF.

This chain links TRBV11-2 with TRBJ2-7, with no clear D. The CDR3 consists of 14 residues. Trimming stripped 7 bases from V and 4 bases from J, with 17 bases between. The V gene's germline CDR1 is SGHAT and CDR2 FQNNGV. The CDR3 loop is CASKSVFSLYEQYV. The CDR3 nucleotides read TGTGCCAGCAAAAGCGTTTTCAGTCTTTACGAGCAGTACGTC.

In this sample, this clonotype turned up once. The chain combines TRBV20-1 with TRBJ2-2, with 7 bases aligning to TRBD2. This CDR3 spans 14 amino acids. Trimming removed 3 bases from V and 2 bases from J; junction bases left unmatched: 3. CDR1 is DFQATT, CDR2 SNEGSKA, per germline (reference sequence). The CDR3 bases are TGCAGTGCTAGGGGCGGGAGTAACACCGGGGAGCTGTTTTTT. Encoded protein: CSARGGSNTGELFF.

In this sample, this clonotype turned up a few times. V is TRBV2 and J is TRBJ2-5; TRBD2 is a possible D gene (5 bases). Between the trimmed V and J ends, which lost 3 bases and 2 bases, there was a span of 10 bases. From germline, CDR1 is SNHLY and CDR2 FYNNEI. CDR3 length equals 14 residues. CDR3 sequence: CASSERTGQETQYF. CDR3 in DNA: TGTGCCAGCAGTGAGCGGACGGGACAAGAGACCCAGTACTTC. Full variable domain (outside the CDR3, taken from reference TRBV2 and TRBJ2-5): EPEVTQTPSHQVTQMGQEVILRCVPISNHLYFYWYRQILGQKVEFLVSFYNNEISEKSEIFDDQFSVERPDGSNFTLKIRSTKLEDSAMYFCASSERTGQETQYFGPGTRLLVL.

This clonotype was counted many times. This chain uses TRBV21-1 with TRBJ2-3. TRBV21-1 is classified as a pseudogene. This CDR3 region has 11 residues. CDR3 amino acids: CASTRTDTQYF. CDR3 coding DNA: TGTGCCAGCACCCGCACAGATACGCAGTATTTT.

The V gene is TRBV3-1, the J gene TRBJ1-1, with TRBD1 identical over 7 bases. CDR1 LGHDT and CDR2 YNNKEL come from the germline V gene (reference sequence). There are 15 residues in the CDR3. The V segment lost 0 bases and the J segment 4 bases; nucleotides outside the gene matches: 5. The CDR3 spells CASSQEPGGVTEAFF. As DNA, the CDR3 is TGTGCCAGCAGCCAAGAACCAGGGGGGGTCACTGAAGCTTTCTTT.

The chain links TRBV12-3 or TRBV12-4 to TRBJ1-6, with D unclear. The V gene lost 3 bases and the J gene lost 10 bases, with 7 bases spanning the gap. The CDR3 extends over 12 amino acids. The CDR3 region is CASSLEESPLHF. Written as DNA, the CDR3 is TGTGCCAGCAGTTTGGAAGAGTCACCCCTCCACTTT.

This chain connects TRBV20-1 to TRBJ2-7; D might be TRBD1 (5 bases). This CDR3 has 12 residues. Germline CDR1 and CDR2: DFQATT and SNEGSKA (reference sequence). Trimming pared 6 bases from V and 2 bases from J, leaving 11 bases between. CDR3 sequence reads: CSAQTVTYEQYF. As DNA, the CDR3 is TGCAGTGCCCAGACAGTTACCTACGAGCAGTACTTC.

There are a few counts of this clonotype. This chain uses TRBV13 with TRBJ1-1; unclear D gene. V gave up 0 bases and J gave up 6 bases, with 11 bases separating them. The CDR3 runs 14 residues. The germline V gene encodes CDR1 PRHDT and CDR2 FYEKMQ (reference sequence). Here the CDR3 reads CASSLGRSVAEAFF. DNA of the CDR3: TGTGCCAGCAGCTTAGGCAGAAGTGTCGCTGAAGCTTTCTTT. The complete variable domain, with remaining parts taken from reference TRBV13 and TRBJ1-1, reads AAGVIQSPRHLIKEKRETATLKCYPIPRHDTVYWYQQGPGQDPQFLISFYEKMQSDKGSIPDRFSAQQFSDYHSELNMSSLELGDSALYFCASSLGRSVAEAFFGQGTRLTVV.

The rearrangement uses TRBV11-3 and TRBJ2-7; TRBD1 matches at 7 bases. CDR3 length equals 14 residues. The V gene end was trimmed by 0 bases and the J gene end by 4 bases; junction bases not matched to a gene: 3. CDR1 is SGHNT and CDR2 is YENEEA in the germline V gene. In DNA form, the CDR3 reads TGTGCCAGCAGCTTAGAAGGGGACAGATACGAGCAGTACGTC. Residues: CASSLEGDRYEQYV.

This clonotype has more than one count but fewer than ten. The chain uses TRBV20-1 and TRBJ2-5; TRBD1 matches 7 bases. Germline V lookup: CDR1 DFQATT, CDR2 SNEGSKA (reference sequence). This CDR3 has 15 residues. Trimming at V came to 6 bases and at J to 4 bases, leaving 14 bases not matched to a gene. The CDR3 region is CSAPGQGELGETQYF. DNA for the CDR3: TGCAGTGCCCCTGGCCAGGGGGAGTTAGGAGAGACCCAGTACTTC.

The CDR3 DNA reads TGCGCCAGCGCATATGACAGACACAATGAGCAGTTCTTC. This codes for CASAYDRHNEQFF. The rearrangement uses TRBV5-1 and TRBJ2-1; maybe TRBD1 (5 bases). The CDR3 is 13 residues long. V was shortened by 7 bases and J by 5 bases, with 13 bases between the two germline ends. Germline V gene sequence: CDR1 SGHRS, CDR2 YFSETQ.

The chain has TRBV20-1 and TRBJ2-4; no clear D. Germline values: CDR1 DFQATT, CDR2 SNEGSKA (reference sequence). The CDR3 runs to 12 residues. V was pared by 2 bases and J by 6 bases, with 8 bases between. CDR3 loop: CSARLGRNIQYF. The CDR3 nucleotides are TGCAGTGCTAGATTAGGCCGAAACATTCAGTACTTC.

This clonotype was observed a handful of times. The chain links TRBV2 to TRBJ2-2; 11 positions match TRBD2. This CDR3 comprises 18 residues. J lost 4 bases, V lost 5 bases, and 12 bases had no gene match. Germline V gene data show CDR1 as SNHLY and CDR2 as FYNNEI. The CDR3 protein is CASSFRGATSGSTGELFF. In DNA, the CDR3 is TGTGCCAGCAGTTTCCGGGGGGCTACTAGCGGGAGCACCGGGGAGCTGTTTTTT.